These T cell receptor beta chains were read from a single sample in a study of blood T cell repertoires in COVID-19. The protocol was immunoSEQ multiplex PCR, while the TCRdb copy is restricted to in-frame clones and leaves out a portion. This table holds approximately 89,000 clones, 80% found once. The specimen was peripheral blood. These receptor sequences come from a human donor in a cohort sampled during active COVID-19. Each CDR3 is given with its conserved first and last residue. D genes are given only for firm matches. Clone size is stated in some rows and not others, as once, few, many or a class when expanded.

TGTGCCAGTAGTCGCCGGACTACACAAGACTCCTACGAGCAGTACTTC | CASSRRTTQDSYEQYF | TRBJ2-7 | TRBV19 | . | .
TGCGCCAGCAGCCCAGCGGAGCTGGTTTACGGCGAGCAGTACTTC | CASSPAELVYGEQYF | TRBJ2-7 | TRBV5-1 | . | .
TGTGCCAGCTCAAAAGACAGGGCCCAAGAGACCCAGTACTTC | CASSKDRAQETQYF | TRBJ2-5 | TRBV18 | TRBD1 | .
TGCGCCAGCAGCCCAGGTGTCCCCGGAGGAGTCGACACTGAAGCTTTCTTT | CASSPGVPGGVDTEAFF | TRBJ1-1 | TRBV4-1 | . | .
TGTGCCAGCAGCACTGACAGCAGCAATCAGCCCCAGCATTTT | CASSTDSSNQPQHF | TRBJ1-5 | TRBV21-1 | . | few
TGTGCCAGCAGTGAGGGGACAGGAAATGAAAAACTGTTTTTT | CASSEGTGNEKLFF | TRBJ1-4 | TRBV2 | TRBD1 | .
TGTGCCAGCAGCTTTGACAGGGACGAAAAACTGTTTTTT | CASSFDRDEKLFF | TRBJ1-4 | TRBV5-6 | TRBD1 | .
TGTGCCAGCTCACCACCCCGGACTAGCTCCTACAATGAGCAGTTCTTC | CASSPPRTSSYNEQFF | TRBJ2-1 | TRBV18 | TRBD2 | .
TGTGCGACCGGGACAGGAGACTACGAGCAGTACTTC | CATGTGDYEQYF | TRBJ2-7 | TRBV19 | TRBD1 | few
TGTGCCTGGAGCGGACAGGGTCGAACTGAAGCTTTCTTT | CAWSGQGRTEAFF | TRBJ1-1 | TRBV30 | TRBD1 | .
TGTGCCAGCAGCTTAGCTTGGGACAGGGCTTATTTT | CASSLAWDRAYF | TRBJ2-3 | TRBV7-2 | TRBD1 | few
TGTGCCACCAGCGAACCGGGGGGGGTCTACGAGCAGTACTTC | CATSEPGGVYEQYF | TRBJ2-7 | TRBV15 | TRBD2 | .
TGTGCCAGCTCACCAGACAGGGGGGGCACTGAAGCTTTCTTT | CASSPDRGGTEAFF | TRBJ1-1 | TRBV18 | TRBD1 | .
TGTGCCAGCAGCCCCGGTACTAGCGGGACCCATACCTACGAGCAGTACTTC | CASSPGTSGTHTYEQYF | TRBJ2-7 | TRBV7-8 | TRBD2 | once
TGTGCCAGCAGCCAAGAGGGAAGAGCTCTCAGGGGTAATTCACCCCTCCACTTT | CASSQEGRALRGNSPLHF | TRBJ1-6 | TRBV3-1/TRBV3-2 | . | .
TGTGCCAGCTCACCACGGGCTAGCGGATCGGGGGAGCAGTACTTC | CASSPRASGSGEQYF | TRBJ2-7 | TRBV18 | TRBD2 | .
TGTGCCAGCTCCCGGGACAGGAACACTGAAGCTTTCTTT | CASSRDRNTEAFF | TRBJ1-1 | TRBV2 | TRBD1 | .
TGTGCCAGCAGCCTCAGGGTTGGCTCCTATAATTCACCCCTCCACTTT | CASSLRVGSYNSPLHF | TRBJ1-6 | TRBV7-8 | . | .
TGTGCCAGCAGCCGGGACTGGAATCAGCCCCAGCATTTT | CASSRDWNQPQHF | TRBJ1-5 | TRBV19 | . | .
TGTGCCAGCAGTCTTGGTGGGACTAGCGGTCAAGAGACCCAGTACTTC | CASSLGGTSGQETQYF | TRBJ2-5 | TRBV5-4 | TRBD2 | .
TGCAGCGGTCACACAGGGTTTAGGCAGTACTTC | CSGHTGFRQYF | TRBJ2-7 | TRBV29-1 | . | .
TGTGCCAGCTCACCGGTTCGGGAGTACACCGGGGAGCTGTTTTTT | CASSPVREYTGELFF | TRBJ2-2 | TRBV18 | . | .
TGTGCCAGCAGCTTGGATCTGGACAGTACTACTCGGAGGGCTTTCTTT | CASSLDLDSTTRRAFF | TRBJ1-1 | TRBV5-6 | . | .
TGTGCCAGCAGCCCTCAGACAGGGGGTAGGGGTGGCTACACCTTC | CASSPQTGGRGGYTF | TRBJ1-2 | TRBV3-1/TRBV3-2 | TRBD1 | .
TGTGCCAGCAGTTCTCGCCCCCGGGAGCTTAATGGCTACACCTTC | CASSSRPRELNGYTF | TRBJ1-2 | TRBV28 | . | .
TGTGCCAGCTCGGGCGGACTAGCGGGCAACACCGGGGAGCTGTTTTTT | CASSGGLAGNTGELFF | TRBJ2-2 | TRBV18 | TRBD2 | .
TGTGCCAGCAGTTTAATGCTTTCGGGACTAGCGGGAGGACGCACTTACAATGAGCAGTTCTTC | CASSLMLSGLAGGRTYNEQFF | TRBJ2-1 | TRBV28 | TRBD2 | .
TGTGCCAGTAGTATAACGGGGTACGCCTCACCCCTCCACTTT | CASSITGYASPLHF | TRBJ1-6 | TRBV19 | . | .
TGTGCCAGCAGCGCCCAAATGGGGGGAAACTATGGCTACACCTTC | CASSAQMGGNYGYTF | TRBJ1-2 | TRBV9 | . | .
TGTGCCAGCTCACCAATCAGGTCCTCATCTGGGGCCAACGTCCTGACTTTC | CASSPIRSSSGANVLTF | TRBJ2-6 | TRBV18 | . | .
TGCGCCAGCAGCTCCGGACCCGGACTTCTTTACGAGCAGTACTTC | CASSSGPGLLYEQYF | TRBJ2-7 | TRBV5-1 | . | .
TGTGCCAGCAGCCCGCACAGGGATGGGGCCAACGTCCTGACTTTC | CASSPHRDGANVLTF | TRBJ2-6 | TRBV3-1/TRBV3-2 | . | few
TGTGCCAGCAGTTTGGACAGGCAATATGGCTACACCTTC | CASSLDRQYGYTF | TRBJ1-2 | TRBV27 | TRBD1 | .
TGTGCCAGCAGTTCCGTAAGCTATGGACAGGGGTCCTACGAGCAGTACTTC | CASSSVSYGQGSYEQYF | TRBJ2-7 | TRBV6-2/TRBV6-3 | TRBD1 | .
TGTGCCAGCAGTTACTTGGGAGGGAGGAACAATGAGCAGTTCTTC | CASSYLGGRNNEQFF | TRBJ2-1 | TRBV6-6 | TRBD2 | .
TGTGCCAGCAGTTTTTTCCAGGGAATACCTCTTAGCTCCTATAATTCACCCCTCCACTTT | CASSFFQGIPLSSYNSPLHF | TRBJ1-6 | TRBV28 | . | .
TGTGCCAGCAGCTTAACAGGGTCAATCGGACAGGGGCCTCCTTACGAGCAGTACTTC | CASSLTGSIGQGPPYEQYF | TRBJ2-7 | TRBV7-3 | TRBD1 | .
TGTGCCAGCTCACCGGCCCCCAGCTCCTACGAGCAGTACTTC | CASSPAPSSYEQYF | TRBJ2-7 | TRBV18 | . | .
TGCGCCAGCAGCTTGGGTGGGAGTGGTTCCTACAATGAGCAGTTCTTC | CASSLGGSGSYNEQFF | TRBJ2-1 | TRBV5-1 | . | .
TGTGCCAGCAGTTACTCCTTACAGGGGGGGAAATCACCCCTCCACTTT | CASSYSLQGGKSPLHF | TRBJ1-6 | TRBV6-5 | TRBD1 | .
TGTGCCAGCAGCTTAATATCTTACGAGCAGTACTTC | CASSLISYEQYF | TRBJ2-7 | TRBV7-3 | . | .
TGTGCCACGGGTTCTAACTATGGCTACACCTTC | CATGSNYGYTF | TRBJ1-2 | TRBV28 | . | .
TGTGCCAGCAGCTCGGACTACTCCTACAATGAGCAGTTCTTC | CASSSDYSYNEQFF | TRBJ2-1 | TRBV6-5 | . | .
TGTGCCAGCAGCTTGGTCGCCGGGACAGGGGGCGCGGGTGGCTACACCTTC | CASSLVAGTGGAGGYTF | TRBJ1-2 | TRBV5-5 | TRBD1 | .
TGTGCCTGGAGTACGAGGGACAGTCAGCCCCAGCATTTT | CAWSTRDSQPQHF | TRBJ1-5 | TRBV30 | TRBD1 | .
TGTGCCAGCAGTGAATGGAGACAGCTCTATGGCTACACCTTC | CASSEWRQLYGYTF | TRBJ1-2 | TRBV25-1 | . | few
TGCGCCAGCAGCTTGGTCAGCGGGACTAGTTCCTCCGAGCAGTACTTC | CASSLVSGTSSSEQYF | TRBJ2-7 | TRBV5-1 | TRBD2 | .
TGCAGCGTTACCTACGGGACAGCCAATCAGCCCCAGCATTTT | CSVTYGTANQPQHF | TRBJ1-5 | TRBV29-1 | TRBD1 | .
TGTGCCAGCGTCTCTAGCGGGAGGAGCGAGCAGTACTTC | CASVSSGRSEQYF | TRBJ2-7 | TRBV12-3/TRBV12-4 | TRBD2 | .
TGTGCTGCGAGGGCGGACTATGGCTACACCTTC | CAARADYGYTF | TRBJ1-2 | TRBV2 | . | .
TGTGCCAGTTATCCCCAACACTCTGGAAACACCATATATTTT | CASYPQHSGNTIYF | TRBJ1-3 | TRBV28 | . | .
TGCGCCAGCAGCCAAGTTCTCTTCGGGGCGGGGAATGAGCAGTTCTTC | CASSQVLFGAGNEQFF | TRBJ2-1 | TRBV4-1 | . | .
TGTGCCAGCAGCGTTGGGACAGTGGGAACTCAGCCCCAGCATTTT | CASSVGTVGTQPQHF | TRBJ1-5 | TRBV9 | TRBD1 | few
TGTGCCTGGAGTGTACGGGCGGGACTTAATTCACCCCTCCACTTT | CAWSVRAGLNSPLHF | TRBJ1-6 | TRBV30 | . | .